The following is a TCR beta chain sequence with its context. Its specificity is unknown. CD45RA-negative memory and CD45RA+ naive subsets were split from the CD4+ cells. Germline CDR1 and CDR2: SGDLS and YYNGEE. V dropped 2 bases and J dropped 2; count of bases not matched to a gene: 9. There are 16 residues in the CDR3. The data belong to a study of shared clonotypes between healthy human individuals. Notes on the study in general: Read depth was anticipated to influence clonotype sharing among donors. In this cohort, only blood was sampled, and tissue repertoires likely differ. Owing to a small donor count, the genetic and exposure-history diversity represented was limited.

Sequencing was performed with immunoSEQ multiplex PCR; in TCRdb, only in-frame clones are kept and a portion is missing. This table holds 740,000 or so clones, about 80% found once. The sequenced sample was memory CD4+ T cells sorted from blood. As for subset: CD45RA-negative fraction. The rearrangement links TRBV9 to TRBJ1-1, with 7 bases that match TRBD1. The sequence came from a woman younger than 45 in good health. In DNA, the CDR3 is TGTGCCAGCAGCGTTGGGACAGCGCTACGAAACACTGAAGCTTTCTTT. Translating gives CASSVGTALRNTEAFF.